One and the same sample provided the 31 T cell receptor beta chains below, sequenced in a study of T cells in Graves' hyperthyroidism and ophthalmopathy. RNA transcripts served as the template for amplifying TCR beta CDR3 regions. First-round RT-PCR with HTBI primers amplified the TCR CDR3 region. TCRdb reprocessed the multiplex PCR reads with MiXCR, giving one entry per CDR3 protein. The table includes roughly 360,000 distinct CDR3 sequences, 13% detected once. Sequenced material: blood. The receptors were sampled from a man aged 30-40 years with Graves' hyperthyroidism that later progressed to Graves' ophthalmopathy.

This clonotype was seen only a few times. The V call is TRBV9, the J call TRBJ1-1; a possible D gene is TRBD1 (5 bases). Germline loops: CDR1 SGDLS, CDR2 YYNGEE. This CDR3 is 15 amino acids long. Trimming cost V 4 bases and J 0 bases, with 13 bases left between them. The CDR3 DNA sequence: TGTGCCAGCAGCATCGACAGCCAAATGAACACTGAAGCTTTCTTT. The encoded protein is CASSIDSQMNTEAFF. Full variable domain (missing parts from reference TRBV9 and TRBJ1-1): DSGVTQTPKHLITATGQRVTLRCSPRSGDLSVYWYQQSLDQGLQFLIQYYNGEERAKGNILERFSAQQFPDLHSELNLSSLELGDSALYFCASSIDSQMNTEAFFGQGTRLTVV.

In its sample, this clonotype was seen many times. This rearrangement joins TRBV29-1 to TRBJ2-7; 11 bases map to TRBD2. Germline loops: CDR1 SQVTM, CDR2 ANQGSEA. The ends lost 7 bases at V and 2 bases at J; junction bases unmatched: 7. The CDR3 runs to 14 residues. CDR3 loop: CSAWGLAETYEQYF. The DNA for the CDR3 is TGCAGCGCCTGGGGACTAGCGGAGACCTACGAGCAGTACTTC.

The rearrangement joins TRBV10-1 to TRBJ2-4; perhaps TRBD1 as D (6 bases). The CDR3 consists of 15 residues. The germline gives CDR1 WNHNN, CDR2 SYGVQD (reference sequence). The V end was cut by 10 bases, the J end by 5 bases, with 21 bases between. In DNA, the CDR3 is TGCGCCAACAAACTTTGGACAGCAAACCAAAACATTCAGTACTTC. Protein product: CANKLWTANQNIQYF.

This clonotype was seen repeatedly, ten times or more. The rearrangement uses TRBV12-3 or TRBV12-4 and TRBJ1-5; D is ambiguous. V was shortened by 4 bases and J by 0 bases, with 7 bases between the two germline ends. This CDR3 is 14 amino acids long. The CDR3 reads CASSSANSNQPQHF. The CDR3 bases are TGTGCCAGCAGTTCGGCCAATAGCAATCAGCCCCAGCATTTT.

The sample holds one count of this clonotype. The chain uses TRBV19 and TRBJ2-1; D may be TRBD1 or TRBD2 (5 bases each). Trimming removed 2 bases from V and 3 bases from J, with 11 bases in between. The CDR3 has 15 amino acids. Germline V gene lookup returns CDR1 LNHDA and CDR2 SQIVND (reference sequence). CDR3 amino acids: CASSIRQRGYNEQFF. The CDR3 coding sequence is TGTGCCAGTAGTATAAGACAGAGGGGCTACAATGAGCAGTTCTTC. The full variable domain, its missing parts supplied by reference TRBV19 and TRBJ2-1, is DGGITQSPKYLFRKEGQNVTLSCEQNLNHDAMYWYRQDPGQGLRLIYYSQIVNDFQKGDIAEGYSVSREKKESFPLTVTSAQKNPTAFYLCASSIRQRGYNEQFFGPGTRLTVL.

This clonotype has at least ten counts. The chain recombines TRBV3-1 with TRBJ1-4; 7 nucleotides line up with TRBD1. Germline values: CDR1 LGHDT, CDR2 YNNKEL (reference sequence). V was pared by 2 bases and J by 4 bases, with 4 bases of the junction left unmatched. CDR3 length: 15 residues. The CDR3 sequence: CASSQTGVFNEKLFF. The DNA for the CDR3 is TGTGCCAGCAGCCAAACAGGGGTGTTTAATGAAAAACTGTTTTTT.

The V call is TRBV24-1, the J call TRBJ2-3; D remains ambiguous. V lost 4 bases and J lost 1, with 14 bases in between. CDR3 size: 16 residues. Per the germline V gene, CDR1 is KGHDR and CDR2 is SFDVKD. This chain's CDR3 is CATSDPGRRGTDTQYF. The DNA for the CDR3 is TGTGCCACCAGTGACCCGGGTCGACGGGGCACAGATACGCAGTATTTT.

This clonotype was found many times. This CDR3 is CSARQLTGVWNTEAFF. The CDR3 nucleotides read TGCAGTGCTAGACAGCTGACAGGGGTTTGGAACACTGAAGCTTTCTTT. The J gene is TRBJ1-1, the V gene TRBV20-1; 8 bases align to TRBD1. Unmatched junction bases numbered 9, after V lost 2 bases and J lost 1 base. CDR1 DFQATT and CDR2 SNEGSKA come from the germline V gene (reference sequence). The CDR3 loop spans 16 amino acids.

This clonotype came up many times. The chain combines TRBV20-1 with TRBJ2-1, with D possibly being TRBD2 (5 bases). With 7 bases removed from V and 0 bases from J, the gap between germline ends came to 10 bases. The CDR3 spans 13 residues. CDR1 is DFQATT and CDR2 is SNEGSKA in the germline V gene (reference sequence). CDR3 loop: CSVEGSSYNEQFF. As DNA, the CDR3 is TGCAGTGTTGAGGGCAGCTCCTACAATGAGCAGTTCTTC.

This clonotype was seen more than once but under ten times. The CDR3 DNA is TGCGCCAGCGGTGCTCGGCTGGATATGCCATCACCCCTCCACTTT. Amino acids: CASGARLDMPSPLHF. The chain combines TRBV10-2 with TRBJ1-6; D is uncertain. This CDR3 spans 15 amino acids. The V gene lost 8 bases and the J gene lost 10 bases, with 21 bases spanning the gap. Germline V CDR1 and CDR2: WSHSY, SAAADI.

At least ten counts were recorded for this clonotype. The chain joins TRBV20-1 to TRBJ2-1, with D tentatively TRBD2 (6 bases). Germline V lookup: CDR1 DFQATT, CDR2 SNEGSKA (reference sequence). The CDR3 runs to 12 residues. Deletions cut 3 bases from V and 7 bases from J, with 10 bases between. CDR3 coding DNA: TGCAGTGCTAGCGGGGGTTGGAATGAGCAGTTCTTC. Its protein product is CSASGGWNEQFF.

At least ten counts were recorded for this clonotype. This chain joins TRBV6-1 and TRBJ2-3; no clear D gene. Trimming stripped 0 bases from V and 3 bases from J, with 7 bases between. CDR1 and CDR2 from the germline V gene are MNHNS and SASEGT. This CDR3 region has 14 residues. The DNA for the CDR3 is TGTGCCAGCAGTGAAGCTGGGTATACAGATACGCAGTATTTT. Its translation is CASSEAGYTDTQYF.

This clonotype was recorded many times. The chain combines TRBV12-3 or TRBV12-4 with TRBJ2-2; D gene ambiguous. This CDR3 comprises 13 residues. The V end lost 3 bases, the J end lost 5 bases, and 7 bases lay between the germline ends. The CDR3 nucleotides are TGTGCCAGCAGTTTTCGAGCTACCGGGGAGCTGTTTTTT. Its translation is CASSFRATGELFF.

This clonotype showed up many times. The chain recombines TRBV12-3 or TRBV12-4 with TRBJ2-3; D assignment may be TRBD1 or TRBD2 (5 bases each). The CDR3 runs to 12 residues. V lost 6 bases, J lost 5 bases, and 9 bases lay in between. CDR3 sequence reads: CASSFGGDTQYF. The DNA of the CDR3 is TGTGCCAGCAGCTTTGGGGGAGATACGCAGTATTTT.

The rearrangement joins TRBV19 to TRBJ1-5; weak D call: TRBD1 (6 bases). CDR1 and CDR2 from the germline V gene are LNHDA and SQIVND (reference sequence). This CDR3 region has 18 residues. V dropped 6 bases and J dropped 0 bases, with 21 bases sitting between them. The CDR3 region is CASSPAGGLGYSNQPQHF. The DNA for the CDR3 is TGTGCCAGTAGCCCCGCGGGGGGGCTGGGGTATAGCAATCAGCCCCAGCATTTT.

This clonotype was observed a handful of times. The chain is built from TRBV6-2 or TRBV6-3 and TRBJ2-3; the D is unclear. Germline-derived CDR1 and CDR2 are MNHEY and SVGEGT. V lost 4 bases to trimming and J lost 2 bases, with 10 bases between them. CDR3 size: 14 residues. The CDR3 protein is CASSLPGNTDTQYF. Here the CDR3 DNA reads TGTGCCAGCAGTTTACCCGGAAACACAGATACGCAGTATTTT.

A word on this clonotype: The junction departs from the called germline gene at one end, perhaps through a read error. The rearrangement joins TRBV6-1 to TRBJ1-4, with D uncertain. CDR1 and CDR2 from the germline V gene are MNHNS and SASEGT. This CDR3 is built from 16 residues. The CDR3 loop is CASSEWGFGLNEKLVF. CDR3 nucleotides: TGTGCCAGCAGTGAATGGGGATTTGGGCTTAATGAAAAACTGGTTTTT.

A few counts support this clonotype. CDR3 sequence reads: CATSRDRGQVIYGYTF. CDR3 nucleotides: TGTGCCACCAGCAGAGATCGGGGACAGGTGATTTATGGCTACACCTTC. The J gene is TRBJ1-2, the V gene TRBV15; TRBD1 agrees at 8 bases. With V trimmed by 0 bases and J by 5 bases, 8 bases remained unmatched. The CDR3 is 16 amino acids. Germline V CDR1 and CDR2: LNHNV, YYDKDF (reference sequence).

This clonotype was counted ten times or more. The V call is TRBV7-9, the J call TRBJ2-3, with D hard to call. Germline V lookup: CDR1 SEHNR, CDR2 FQNEAQ (reference sequence). Trimming shortened V by 5 bases and J by 11 bases, and 11 bases separated the two germline ends. This CDR3 is built from 11 residues. The CDR3 sequence is CASSLAWGQYF. Here the CDR3 DNA reads TGTGCCAGCAGCCTCGCTTGGGGGCAGTATTTT.

In its sample, this clonotype was seen many times. The rearrangement joins TRBV20-1 to TRBJ2-3, with D unclear. The CDR3 runs to 12 residues. Trimming removed 3 bases from V and 2 bases from J, with 6 bases in between. From germline, CDR1 is DFQATT and CDR2 SNEGSKA (reference sequence). In nucleotides, the CDR3 is TGCAGTGCTAGGCCCCTCACAGATACGCAGTATTTT. Amino acids: CSARPLTDTQYF.

This clonotype was picked up one time. The chain employs TRBV7-8 and TRBJ2-2; weak D call: TRBD1 (5 bases). The germline V and J ends were trimmed by 2 bases and 6 bases, with 19 bases remaining between them. The CDR3 extends over 17 amino acids. Germline V gives CDR1 SGHVS, CDR2 FQNEAQ. CDR3 protein: CASSLIQGSIGPGELFF. The DNA for the CDR3 is TGTGCCAGCAGCTTAATTCAGGGCAGTATAGGACCCGGGGAGCTGTTTTTT.

This clonotype was seen repeatedly, ten times or more. The rearrangement uses TRBV12-3 or TRBV12-4 and TRBJ2-5; weak D call: TRBD1 (6 bases). This CDR3 is 14 amino acids long. Trimming left V 3 bases short and J 0 bases short, with 8 bases between. Here the CDR3 reads CASSFRQDQETQYF. The CDR3 nucleotides read TGTGCCAGCAGTTTCAGACAGGACCAAGAGACCCAGTACTTC.

This clonotype has only a few counts. The V gene is TRBV3-1, the J gene TRBJ1-4; 9 bases map to TRBD1. This CDR3 spans 15 amino acids. Germline assignment: CDR1 LGHDT and CDR2 YNNKEL (reference sequence). V lost 3 bases to trimming and J lost 5 bases; unmatched junction nucleotides: 4. The CDR3 coding sequence is TGTGCCAGCAGCCACCAGGGACAGGGAAATGAAAAACTGTTTTTT. Amino acids: CASSHQGQGNEKLFF.

This clonotype was recorded many times. This chain connects TRBV24-1 to TRBJ2-2; tentative D call: TRBD1 (6 bases). This CDR3 contains 15 residues. V was trimmed by 6 bases and J by 1 base, leaving 11 bases between them. Germline CDR1 is KGHDR and CDR2 is SFDVKD. DNA for the CDR3: TGTGCCACCAGTCGGGCAGGGGTGAACACCGGGGAGCTGTTTTTT. Its translation: CATSRAGVNTGELFF.

In its sample, this clonotype was seen many times. The chain links TRBV28 to TRBJ1-1, with 8 bases lining up with TRBD1. The CDR3 runs 19 residues. Trimming cost V 5 bases and J 0 bases; bases outside gene matches: 17. The V gene's germline CDR1 is MDHEN and CDR2 SYDVKM. CDR3 amino acids: CASSDPFRGTGSLNTEAFF. The CDR3 DNA reads TGTGCCAGCAGTGACCCCTTCCGCGGGACAGGATCCTTGAACACTGAAGCTTTCTTT.

There are many counts of this clonotype. The CDR3 DNA follows: TGTGCCAGCAGTTACTCGGTAGGAGCTCCTGAAAAACTGTTTTTT. It yields the protein CASSYSVGAPEKLFF. The chain links TRBV6-5 to TRBJ1-4, with D hard to call. The CDR3 length is 15 residues. V was cut by 0 bases and J by 7 bases, with 12 bases left in between. Germline V gene data show CDR1 as MNHEY and CDR2 as SVGAGI.

With respect to this clonotype: A clone one base away is much larger, so this may be a read error. The V gene is TRBV9, the J gene TRBJ2-5; D not resolved. CDR3 length: 13 residues. Per the germline V gene, CDR1 is SGDLS and CDR2 is YYNGEE. CDR3 residues: CASGVRFGETQYF. The CDR3 region has the DNA TGTGCCAGCGGCGTACGGTTTGGAGAGACCCAGTACTTC.

This clonotype was picked up many times. The J gene is TRBJ2-7, the V gene TRBV7-2; D call uncertain. Trimming stripped 5 bases from V and 2 bases from J, with 10 bases between. The CDR3 length is 13 residues. CDR1 is SGHTA and CDR2 is FQGNSA in the germline V gene. The CDR3 spells CASSPRRAYEQYF. The CDR3 nucleotides read TGTGCCAGCAGCCCGAGACGGGCCTACGAGCAGTACTTC.

The V call is TRBV9, the J call TRBJ1-2; D is possibly TRBD1 (6 bases). CDR1 is SGDLS, CDR2 YYNGEE, per germline. The CDR3 sequence is 15 residues long. V was pared by 0 bases and J by 7 bases, with 16 bases between. CDR3 sequence reads: CASSVGVDGGSGYTF. CDR3 nucleotides: TGTGCCAGCAGCGTAGGGGTCGACGGGGGCTCTGGCTACACCTTC.

This clonotype was counted many times. The rearrangement links TRBV28 to TRBJ2-7; D may be TRBD1 (6 bases). Trimming shortened V by 6 bases and J by 7 bases, and 25 bases separated the two germline ends. Germline assignment: CDR1 MDHEN and CDR2 SYDVKM. CDR3 length: 16 residues. The CDR3: CASSDLRDISSEEQYF. The CDR3 DNA reads as TGTGCCAGCAGCGACCTCCGGGACATTTCTTCTGAAGAGCAGTACTTC. Together with reference TRBV28 and TRBJ2-7, the CDR3 gives the full variable domain: DVKVTQSSRYLVKRTGEKVFLECVQDMDHENMFWYRQDPGLGLRLIYFSYDVKMKEKGDIPEGYSVSREKKERFSLILESASTNQTSMYLCASSDLRDISSEEQYFGPGTRLTVT.

In this sample, this clonotype turned up a few times. This rearrangement joins TRBV9 to TRBJ1-6, with D possibly TRBD1 on 5 matching bases. The CDR3 has 14 residues. The germline gives CDR1 SGDLS, CDR2 YYNGEE. V gave up 0 bases and J gave up 6 bases, with 7 bases separating them. CDR3 nucleotides: TGTGCCAGCAGCGTAGGGGACCCTAATTCACCCCTCCACTTT. It codes for CASSVGDPNSPLHF.